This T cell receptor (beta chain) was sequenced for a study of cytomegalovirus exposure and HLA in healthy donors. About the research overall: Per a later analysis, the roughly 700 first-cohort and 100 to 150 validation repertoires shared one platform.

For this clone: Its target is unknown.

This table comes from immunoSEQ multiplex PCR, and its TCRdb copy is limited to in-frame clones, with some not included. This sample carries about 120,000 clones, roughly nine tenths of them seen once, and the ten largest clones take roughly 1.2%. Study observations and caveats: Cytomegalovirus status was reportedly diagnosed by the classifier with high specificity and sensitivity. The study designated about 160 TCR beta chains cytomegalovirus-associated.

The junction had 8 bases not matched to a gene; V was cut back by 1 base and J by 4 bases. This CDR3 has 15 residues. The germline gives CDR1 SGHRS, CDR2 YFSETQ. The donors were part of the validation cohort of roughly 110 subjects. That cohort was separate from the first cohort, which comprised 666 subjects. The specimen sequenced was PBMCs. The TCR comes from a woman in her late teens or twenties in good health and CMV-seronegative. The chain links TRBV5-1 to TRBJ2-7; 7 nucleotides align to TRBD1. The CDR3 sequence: CASSLTYRGRYEQYF. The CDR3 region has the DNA TGCGCCAGCAGCTTGACCTACAGGGGAAGATACGAGCAGTACTTC.